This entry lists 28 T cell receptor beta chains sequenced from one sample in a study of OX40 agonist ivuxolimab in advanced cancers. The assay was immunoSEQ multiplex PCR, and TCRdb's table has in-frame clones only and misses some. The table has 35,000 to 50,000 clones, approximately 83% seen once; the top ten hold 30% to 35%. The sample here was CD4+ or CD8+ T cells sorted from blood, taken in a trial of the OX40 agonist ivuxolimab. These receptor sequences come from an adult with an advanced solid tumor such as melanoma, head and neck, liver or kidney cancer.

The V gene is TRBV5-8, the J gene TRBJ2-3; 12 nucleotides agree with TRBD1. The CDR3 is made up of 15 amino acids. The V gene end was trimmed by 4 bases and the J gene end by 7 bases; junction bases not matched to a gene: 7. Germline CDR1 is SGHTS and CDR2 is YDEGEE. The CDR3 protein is CASSTGQGAVYTQYF. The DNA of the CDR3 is TGTGCCAGCAGCACGGGACAGGGGGCTGTGTATACGCAGTATTTT.

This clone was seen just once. Written as DNA, the CDR3 is TGTGCCAGTAGTATTTTTGGGGTCAGCAATCAGCCCCAGCATTTT. It specifies CASSIFGVSNQPQHF. The V call is TRBV19, the J call TRBJ1-5; D ambiguous. Germline CDR1 reads LNHDA; CDR2 reads SQIVND (reference sequence). This CDR3 region has 15 residues. Trimming pared 3 bases from V and 1 base from J, leaving 10 bases between.

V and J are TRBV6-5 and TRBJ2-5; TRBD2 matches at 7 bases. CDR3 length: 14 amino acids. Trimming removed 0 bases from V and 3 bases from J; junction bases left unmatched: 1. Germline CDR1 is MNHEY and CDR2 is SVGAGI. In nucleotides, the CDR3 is TGTGCCAGCAGTTACTCCGCGGGGGAAGAGACCCAGTACTTC. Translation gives CASSYSAGEETQYF.

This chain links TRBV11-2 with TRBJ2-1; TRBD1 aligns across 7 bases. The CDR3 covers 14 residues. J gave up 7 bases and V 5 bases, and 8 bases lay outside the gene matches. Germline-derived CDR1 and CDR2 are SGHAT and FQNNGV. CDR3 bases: TGTGCCAGCAGCACCCGACAGGGAAGAAATGAGCAGTTCTTC. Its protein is CASSTRQGRNEQFF.

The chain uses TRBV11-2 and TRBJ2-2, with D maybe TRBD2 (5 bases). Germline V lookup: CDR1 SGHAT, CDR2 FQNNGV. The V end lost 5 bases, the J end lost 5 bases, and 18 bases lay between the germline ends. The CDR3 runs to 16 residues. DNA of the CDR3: TGTGCCAGCAGCGACCCAATCGGTCGGGAAACCGGGGAGCTGTTTTTT. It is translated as CASSDPIGRETGELFF.

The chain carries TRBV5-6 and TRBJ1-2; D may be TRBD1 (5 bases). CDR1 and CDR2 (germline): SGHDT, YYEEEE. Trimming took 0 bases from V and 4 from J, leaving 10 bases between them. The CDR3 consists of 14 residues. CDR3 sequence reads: CASSLGGDFYGYTF. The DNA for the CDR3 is TGTGCCAGCAGCTTGGGGGGCGATTTCTATGGCTACACCTTC.

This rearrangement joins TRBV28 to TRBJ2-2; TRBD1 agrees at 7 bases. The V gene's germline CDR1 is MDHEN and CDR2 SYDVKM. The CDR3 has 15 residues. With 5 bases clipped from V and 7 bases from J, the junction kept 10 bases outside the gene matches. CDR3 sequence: CASSPNRGLVGELFF. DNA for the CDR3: TGTGCCAGCAGTCCTAACAGGGGTTTAGTCGGGGAGCTGTTTTTT.

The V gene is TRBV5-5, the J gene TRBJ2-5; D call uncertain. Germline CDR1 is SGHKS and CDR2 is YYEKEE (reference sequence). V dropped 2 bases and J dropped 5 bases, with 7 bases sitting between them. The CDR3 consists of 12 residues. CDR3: CASSLQQETQYF. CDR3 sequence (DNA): TGTGCCAGCAGCTTACAGCAGGAGACCCAGTACTTC.

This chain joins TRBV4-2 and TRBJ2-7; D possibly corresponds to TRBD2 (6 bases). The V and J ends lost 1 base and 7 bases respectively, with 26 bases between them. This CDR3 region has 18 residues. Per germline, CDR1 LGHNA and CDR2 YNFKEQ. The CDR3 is CASSQGGAGSLKSGEQYF. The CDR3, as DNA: TGTGCCAGCAGCCAAGGCGGCGCGGGATCCCTCAAATCTGGGGAGCAGTACTTC.

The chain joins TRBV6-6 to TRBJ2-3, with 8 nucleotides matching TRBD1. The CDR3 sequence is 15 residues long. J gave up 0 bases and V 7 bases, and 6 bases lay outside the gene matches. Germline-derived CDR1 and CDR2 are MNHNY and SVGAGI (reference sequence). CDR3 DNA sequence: TGTGCCAGCAACCTGGGACAGGCTAGCACAGATACGCAGTATTTT. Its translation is CASNLGQASTDTQYF.

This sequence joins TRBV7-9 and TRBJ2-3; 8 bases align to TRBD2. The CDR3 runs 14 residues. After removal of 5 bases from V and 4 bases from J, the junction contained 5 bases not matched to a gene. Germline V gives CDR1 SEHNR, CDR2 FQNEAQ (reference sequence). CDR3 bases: TGTGCCAGCAGCCTCGGACTAGCAGCAGATACGCAGTATTTT. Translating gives CASSLGLAADTQYF.

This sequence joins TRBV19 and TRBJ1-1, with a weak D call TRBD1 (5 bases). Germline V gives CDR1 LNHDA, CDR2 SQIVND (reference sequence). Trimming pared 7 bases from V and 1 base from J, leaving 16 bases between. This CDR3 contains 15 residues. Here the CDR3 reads CASKQRGLWNTEAFF. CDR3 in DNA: TGTGCCAGTAAGCAACGGGGACTTTGGAACACTGAAGCTTTCTTT.

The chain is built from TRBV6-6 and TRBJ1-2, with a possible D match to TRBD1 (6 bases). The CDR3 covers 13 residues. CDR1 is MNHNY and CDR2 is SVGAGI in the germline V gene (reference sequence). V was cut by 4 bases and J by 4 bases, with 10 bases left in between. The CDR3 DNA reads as TGTGCCAGCAGTTCCCAGGGGTCCTATGGCTACACCTTC. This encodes CASSSQGSYGYTF.

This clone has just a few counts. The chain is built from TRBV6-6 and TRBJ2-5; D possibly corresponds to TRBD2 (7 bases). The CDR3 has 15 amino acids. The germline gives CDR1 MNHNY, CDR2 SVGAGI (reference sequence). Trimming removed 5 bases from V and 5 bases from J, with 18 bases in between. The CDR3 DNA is TGTGCCAGCAGTACCCAGGGGAGGGAGACGGAGACCCAGTACTTC. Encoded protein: CASSTQGRETETQYF.

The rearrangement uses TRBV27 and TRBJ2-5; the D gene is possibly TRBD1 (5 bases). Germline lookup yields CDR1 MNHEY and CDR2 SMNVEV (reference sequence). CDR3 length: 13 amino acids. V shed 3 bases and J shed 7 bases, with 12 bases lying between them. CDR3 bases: TGTGCCAGCAGTTTCGGTTCCACAGGGACCCAGTACTTC. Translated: CASSFGSTGTQYF.

As DNA, the CDR3 is TGTGCCAGCAGTCCCGCCGGGACGGTCTCCTACGAGCAGTACTTC. Protein: CASSPAGTVSYEQYF. The V gene is TRBV28, the J gene TRBJ2-7; possibly TRBD1 or TRBD2 for D (5 bases each). V gave up 5 bases and J gave up 0 bases, with 14 bases separating them. This CDR3 has 15 amino acids. CDR1 and CDR2 from the germline V gene are MDHEN and SYDVKM.

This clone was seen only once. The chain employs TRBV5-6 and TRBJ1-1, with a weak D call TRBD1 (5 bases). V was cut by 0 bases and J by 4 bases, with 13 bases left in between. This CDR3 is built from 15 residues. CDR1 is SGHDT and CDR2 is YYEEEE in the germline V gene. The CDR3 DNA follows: TGTGCCAGCAGCTTGGGACAGTCGACGGGCACTGAAGCTTTCTTT. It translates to CASSLGQSTGTEAFF.

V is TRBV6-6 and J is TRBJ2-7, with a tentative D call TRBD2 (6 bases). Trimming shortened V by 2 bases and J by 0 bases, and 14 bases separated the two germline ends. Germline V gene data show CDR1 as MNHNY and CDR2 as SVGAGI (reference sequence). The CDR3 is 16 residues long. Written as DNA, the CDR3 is TGTGCCAGCAGTTACCCGCAGGGAGGAGGCTCCTACGAGCAGTACTTC. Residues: CASSYPQGGGSYEQYF.

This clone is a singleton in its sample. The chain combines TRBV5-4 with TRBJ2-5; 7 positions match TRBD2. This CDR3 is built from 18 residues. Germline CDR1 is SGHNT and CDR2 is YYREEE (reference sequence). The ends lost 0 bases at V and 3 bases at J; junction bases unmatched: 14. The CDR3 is CASSLGFRGVLSEETQYF. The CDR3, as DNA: TGTGCCAGCAGCTTGGGGTTTCGGGGGGTTCTGTCAGAAGAGACCCAGTACTTC.

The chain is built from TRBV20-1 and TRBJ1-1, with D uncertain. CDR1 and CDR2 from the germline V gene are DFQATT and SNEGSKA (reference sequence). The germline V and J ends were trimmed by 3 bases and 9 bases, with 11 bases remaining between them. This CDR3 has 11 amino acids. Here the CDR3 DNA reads TGCAGTGCTAGTTTTTTACAGAAAGCTTTCTTT. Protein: CSASFLQKAFF.

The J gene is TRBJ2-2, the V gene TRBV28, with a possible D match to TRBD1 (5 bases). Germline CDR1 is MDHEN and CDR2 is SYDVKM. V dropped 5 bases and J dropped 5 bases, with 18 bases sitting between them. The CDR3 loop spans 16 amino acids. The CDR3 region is CASSGAQEFRTGELFF. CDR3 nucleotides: TGTGCCAGCAGTGGGGCACAGGAGTTTCGAACCGGGGAGCTGTTTTTT.

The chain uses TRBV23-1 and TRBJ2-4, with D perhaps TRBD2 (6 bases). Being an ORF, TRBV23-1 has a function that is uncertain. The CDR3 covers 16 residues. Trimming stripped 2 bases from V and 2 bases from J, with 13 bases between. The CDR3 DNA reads TGCGCCAGCAGTCAAGCCCTGGGGGGAACCAAAAACATTCAGTACTTC. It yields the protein CASSQALGGTKNIQYF.

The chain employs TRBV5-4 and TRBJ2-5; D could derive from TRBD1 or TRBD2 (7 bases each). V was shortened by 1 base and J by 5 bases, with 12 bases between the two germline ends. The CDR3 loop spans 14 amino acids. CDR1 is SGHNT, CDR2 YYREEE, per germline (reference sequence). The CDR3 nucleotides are TGTGCCAGCAGCTTGAACCAGGGGGGGGAGACCCAGTACTTC. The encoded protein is CASSLNQGGETQYF.

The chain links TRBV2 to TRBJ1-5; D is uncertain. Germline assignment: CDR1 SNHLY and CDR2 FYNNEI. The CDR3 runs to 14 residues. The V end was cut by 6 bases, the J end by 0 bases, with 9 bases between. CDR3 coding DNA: TGTGCCAGCAGGGCAGACCTTAGCAATCAGCCCCAGCATTTT. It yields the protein CASRADLSNQPQHF.

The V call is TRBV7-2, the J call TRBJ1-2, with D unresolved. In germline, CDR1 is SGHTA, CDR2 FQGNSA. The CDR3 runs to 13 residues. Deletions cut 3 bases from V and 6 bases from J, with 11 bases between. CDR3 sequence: CASSFNMRNGYTF. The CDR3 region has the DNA TGTGCCAGCAGCTTTAACATGCGGAATGGCTACACCTTC.

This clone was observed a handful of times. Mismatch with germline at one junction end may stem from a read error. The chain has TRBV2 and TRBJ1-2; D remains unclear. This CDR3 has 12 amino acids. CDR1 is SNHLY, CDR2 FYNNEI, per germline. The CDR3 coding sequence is TGTGCCAGCAGTGAAGGCCCCGGTTGGGCGGACTTC. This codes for CASSEGPGWADF.

In DNA, the CDR3 is TGTGCCAGCAGTGCGGACAGGTCCTACGAGCAGTACTTC. Residues: CASSADRSYEQYF. The rearrangement joins TRBV2 to TRBJ2-5; 7 bases are shared with TRBD1. The DNA end is a closer match to TRBJ2-7, so the J assignment may be wrong. This CDR3 is 13 amino acids long. Germline V gene data show CDR1 as SNHLY and CDR2 as FYNNEI.

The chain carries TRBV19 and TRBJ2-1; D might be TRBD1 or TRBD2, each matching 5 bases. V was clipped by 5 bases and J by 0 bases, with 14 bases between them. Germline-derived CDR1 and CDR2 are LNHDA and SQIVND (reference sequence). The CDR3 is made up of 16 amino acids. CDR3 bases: TGTGCCAGTAGTGCCTCCCGGGACGGCTCCTACAATGAGCAGTTCTTC. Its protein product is CASSASRDGSYNEQFF. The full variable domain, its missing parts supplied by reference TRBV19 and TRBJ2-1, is DGGITQSPKYLFRKEGQNVTLSCEQNLNHDAMYWYRQDPGQGLRLIYYSQIVNDFQKGDIAEGYSVSREKKESFPLTVTSAQKNPTAFYLCASSASRDGSYNEQFFGPGTRLTVL.